Detailed here is one TCR beta chain. These data are taken from a study of blood T cell repertoires in COVID-19. Study at large: Acute-phase and convalescent COVID-19 samples originated in the United States, Italy and Spain.

CDR1 and CDR2 (germline): SEHNR, FQNEAQ (reference sequence). This CDR3 region has 15 residues. With 4 bases removed from V and 2 bases from J, the gap between germline ends came to 13 bases. Produced via immunoSEQ multiplex PCR; TCRdb's table is partial and in-frame only. Of around 400,000 clones listed, 87% were seen once; the top ten hold about 2.3%. Input material: peripheral blood. The clonotype comes from a woman aged 55 to 70 with COVID-19, enrolled during active disease. The J gene is TRBJ2-3, the V gene TRBV7-9; possibly TRBD2 for D (7 bases). The CDR3 sequence is CASSWGGWPTDTQYF. The DNA for the CDR3 is TGTGCCAGCAGCTGGGGGGGCTGGCCCACAGATACGCAGTATTTT. Complete variable domain (other parts from reference TRBV7-9 and TRBJ2-3): DTGVSQNPRHKITKRGQNVTFRCDPISEHNRLYWYRQTLGQGPEFLTYFQNEAQLEKSRLLSDRFSAERPKGSFSTLEIQRTEQGDSAMYLCASSWGGWPTDTQYFGPGTRLTVL.